This TCR beta chain was profiled in a study of shared clonotypes between healthy human individuals (dated by TCRdb to 2019 to 2021). For context, the study as a whole: The cohort comprised a couple of women and three men aged 18 to 49 years. Leukapheresis yielded between about 0.9 and 10 billion PBMCs per donor. Per donor, three plates each were used for CD4 naive and CD4 memory, two for CD8 naive, and one for CD8 memory. To increase sequencing depth and limit assay-specific biases, different laboratories used diverse techniques to prepare libraries and sequence TCR repertoires. Blood TCR repertoires of about 5 healthy adults were deeply sequenced to estimate repertoire size and the extent of clonotype sharing between individuals. Overall study outcomes, separate from this receptor: Naive subsets generally had larger estimated clonotype richness than memory subsets did. Sampling was restricted to blood, and TCR repertoires in tissue are likely to differ from TCR repertoires in blood. When a handful of donors were compared, the shared fraction of clonotypes was 5% to 6.5% for naive CD4, 3.5% to 4% for naive CD8, roughly 2.5% for memory CD4, and less than 0.5% for memory CD8. Incomplete sequencing was indicated by rarefaction of sorted-subset datasets, despite the large sequencing depth. Pairwise subsampling led to the expectation that sequencing depth would affect the degree of clonotype sharing among donors. The genetic and exposure-history diversity represented was limited by the small number of donors. Compared with non-shared clonotypes, clonotypes shared by all four sorted-subset donors had higher generation probabilities.

Donors were healthy HIV-negative adults with no recently reported acute infections or vaccinations. All donors were Caucasian adults living in Nashville, Tennessee, USA. CD4+ T cells were enriched by magnetic negative selection; naive cells were then positively selected on CD45RA, and the negative fraction formed the memory subset. Blood was obtained by leukapheresis, after which PBMCs were separated by Ficoll-Histopaque density gradient centrifugation and cryopreserved in liquid nitrogen vapor phase. Analytical flow cytometry was used to check the purity and quantity of each magnetically sorted T cell population. Genomic DNA was isolated from each sorted fraction and quantified by UV absorbance on a Nanodrop 2000c. The CDR3 has 20 amino acids, counting the end cysteine and phenylalanine. The retained sequence is limited to the CDR3, 60 bases, with the frame set at the first base. From the germline V gene, CDR1 is MGHRA and CDR2 is YSYEKL. V is pruned by 4 bases and J by 0 bases, leaving 11 bases of the junction without a gene match.

A note on this clone: Its antigen remains unidentified. Within one base of it there is no much larger clone, and no base qualities were kept.

TCR CDR3 regions were amplified from genomic DNA by multiplex PCR using the deep immunoSEQ assay. Genomic DNA extracted from each cell subset was distributed evenly over all wells of several immunoSEQ 96-well plates, and each plate served as one replicate. Each replicate PCR for sorted subsets received approximately 200 ng genomic DNA, equal to roughly 33,000 T cell genomes. Purified libraries were measured with a Qubit 3.0 fluorometer, size-checked on a Bioanalyzer 2100, and measured again with the KAPA Library Quantification kit. Every immunoSEQ 96-well plate was sequenced on a dedicated single-read 150-cycle Illumina NextSeq 550 flow cell. The published analysis was carried out like this. Because the immunoSEQ output included only junctional sequences and no quality scores, the filtering could not be the same as the filtering used for full-length reads. To assign V/J genes and CDR3, sequences were annotated against IMGT germline references using PyIR, a Python wrapper for IgBLAST v1.9. Reads were filtered out if the reads had weak V/J assignments (E-value above 1e-6), no CDR3, stop codons, out-of-frame junctions, or ambiguous translated residues. V3J clonotypes were defined by identical inferred V gene, J gene, and CDR3 amino acid sequence. The percentage overlap between two repertoires was calculated by dividing the number of shared unique clonotypes by the size of the smaller repertoire. Three approaches were used to assess repertoire richness: RTK rarefaction, the Chao1 estimator, and Recon v2.1 estimates of unobserved clonotypes. For all TCRbeta clonotypes obtained by the gDNA method from a handful of donors, generation probabilities were computed with OLGA. TCRdb holds this immuneACCESS table with in-frame rearrangements only. Some clones are missing; in checked studies, unresolved V genes explain under half, and the rest has no known cause. The V and J calls and clone size were taken over from that table, and D and trimming were inferred from the DNA. Within this sample are under 1,100,000 clones, with approximately 78% of them counted one time only. Of the sample, more than 0.55% falls within the top ten clones.

The sample taken for sequencing was memory CD4+ T cells from PBMCs. Sample cell subset or site, as interpreted from the label and publication: CD45RA-negative fraction. This chain joins TRBV4-1 to TRBJ2-3, with 15 middle bases fitting TRBD2. This receptor was taken from a man between 18 and 35 years old in good health. Some clones in this sample may be carry-over from other donors' samples. The DNA sequence is given as TGCGCCAGCAGCCCTACTGGACTAGCGGGAGGGGGTACTAGCACAGATACGCAGTATTTT. Its coded protein is CASSPTGLAGGGTSTDTQYF.